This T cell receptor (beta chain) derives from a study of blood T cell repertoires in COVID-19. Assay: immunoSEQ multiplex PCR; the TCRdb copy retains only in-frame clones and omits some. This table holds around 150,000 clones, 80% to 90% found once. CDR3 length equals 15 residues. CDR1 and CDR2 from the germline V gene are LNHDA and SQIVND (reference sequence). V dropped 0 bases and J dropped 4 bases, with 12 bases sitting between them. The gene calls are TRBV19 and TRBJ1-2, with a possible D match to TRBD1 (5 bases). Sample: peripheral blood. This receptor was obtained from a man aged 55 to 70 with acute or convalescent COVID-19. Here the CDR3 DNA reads TGTGCCAGTAGTATAGAACTCCAGGGTAGCTATGGCTACACCTTC. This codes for CASSIELQGSYGYTF.